The rows below give T cell receptor beta chains drawn from one sample of a study of blood T cell repertoires in COVID-19. Profiling relied on immunoSEQ multiplex PCR, and the TCRdb table lists in-frame clones only, not all of them. The repertoire holds about 200,000 clones, with approximately 84% as singletons. The sequenced sample consisted of PBMCs or T cells enriched from blood (not recorded which). The source is a man aged 35 to 55 who had recovered from COVID-19. Each CDR3 is given with its conserved first and last residue. The D gene is left open where the match is weak. The size entry is marked missing in some rows and otherwise reads once, few, many or a size class.

abundance,j_gene,len,d_gene,v_gene,CDR3aa,CDR3nt
few,TRBJ1-3,18,TRBD1,TRBV11-2,CASSRNPSGTGAGNTIYF,TGTGCCAGCAGCCGTAATCCCTCGGGGACAGGGGCTGGAAACACCATATATTTT
NA,TRBJ2-6,19,NA,TRBV15,CATSRKRQAQSSGANVLTF,TGTGCCACCAGCAGAAAAAGACAGGCACAAAGCTCTGGGGCCAACGTCCTGACTTTC
NA,TRBJ1-1,14,NA,TRBV30,CAWSVKGRYAEAFF,TGTGCCTGGAGTGTTAAAGGGAGGTACGCTGAAGCTTTCTTT
NA,TRBJ1-1,14,NA,TRBV3-1/TRBV3-2,CASSQDGLNTEAFF,TGTGCCAGCAGCCAAGATGGGCTGAACACTGAAGCTTTCTTT
NA,TRBJ1-4,13,NA,TRBV6-6,CASSDTGLEKLFF,TGTGCCAGCAGTGACACTGGTCTCGAAAAACTGTTTTTT
NA,TRBJ1-5,13,NA,TRBV2,CASTFSGNQPQHF,TGTGCCAGCACTTTTAGCGGCAATCAGCCCCAGCATTTT
NA,TRBJ2-7,16,TRBD1,TRBV7-9,CASSPPLFRDRYEQYF,TGTGCCAGCAGTCCGCCTCTTTTCCGGGACAGGTACGAGCAGTACTTC
NA,TRBJ2-1,15,TRBD1,TRBV5-5,CASSLGTGPYNEQFF,TGTGCCAGCAGCTTAGGGACAGGGCCCTACAATGAGCAGTTCTTC
NA,TRBJ1-2,11,NA,TRBV10-3,CAIWLRGGYTF,TGTGCCATCTGGCTGCGGGGTGGCTACACCTTC
NA,TRBJ1-5,15,TRBD1,TRBV9,CASSVDGQGNQPQHF,TGTGCCAGCAGCGTAGATGGACAGGGGAATCAGCCCCAGCATTTT
NA,TRBJ1-6,13,TRBD1,TRBV3-1/TRBV3-2,CASGGQGNSPLHF,TGTGCCAGCGGGGGACAGGGTAATTCACCCCTCCACTTT
NA,TRBJ1-3,15,NA,TRBV7-9,CASSLGQGTGNTIYF,TGTGCCAGCAGCTTAGGTCAGGGGACTGGAAACACCATATATTTT
NA,TRBJ2-7,15,NA,TRBV5-1,CASSLGRGVSYEQYF,TGCGCCAGCAGCTTGGGGCGCGGGGTATCCTACGAGCAGTACTTC
NA,TRBJ2-5,14,TRBD2,TRBV2,CASNEISGEETQYF,TGTGCCAGCAACGAAATTAGCGGGGAAGAGACCCAGTACTTC
once,TRBJ1-1,17,NA,TRBV23-1,CASSQGGGPNMNTEAFF,TGCGCCAGCAGTCAAGGGGGGGGACCGAACATGAACACTGAAGCTTTCTTT
NA,TRBJ2-1,15,TRBD1,TRBV7-2,CASSRQGEPYNEQFF,TGTGCCAGCAGTCGACAGGGTGAGCCCTACAATGAGCAGTTCTTC